The 20 T cell receptor beta chains below were found in one sample sequenced in a study of T cell responses to AZD1222 COVID-19 vaccine (dated by TCRdb to the early 2020s). The intended sense of this specimen's time point label: about 28 days (+/-7) after the second vaccine dose. Library creation used the immunoSEQ multiplex PCR assay. TCRdb carries this immuneACCESS record with in-frame sequences only. Its versions omit some clonotypes, under half of them owing to an unresolved V gene in the studies checked, with the rest unexplained. The sample table lists under 130,000 clones, 89% of them with a count of one. In total, the top ten clones hold roughly 45% of the sample. The sample here was peripheral blood, taken 28 days after the second AZD1222 dose. These receptors originate from an adult who received the AZD1222 COVID-19 vaccine.

This clone was observed a handful of times. J is TRBJ2-7 and V is TRBV4-1; 10 bases are a match to TRBD2. This CDR3 is built from 15 residues. J was trimmed by 0 bases and V by 2 bases; bases with no gene match: 1. Germline assignment: CDR1 MGHRA and CDR2 YSYEKL. The CDR3 is CASSQTSGDSYEQYF. CDR3 DNA: TGCGCCAGCAGCCAAACTAGCGGGGACTCCTACGAGCAGTACTTC.

The chain has TRBV2 and TRBJ1-1, with TRBD1 matching over 9 bases. CDR1 and CDR2 (germline): SNHLY, FYNNEI. With 7 bases clipped from V and 4 bases from J, the junction kept 4 bases outside the gene matches. The CDR3 covers 13 residues. CDR3 loop: CASKETGGTEAFF. Written as DNA, the CDR3 is TGTGCCAGCAAAGAGACAGGGGGCACTGAAGCTTTCTTT.

The sample holds one count of this clone. The J gene is TRBJ1-1, the V gene TRBV27, with D perhaps matching TRBD1 (6 bases). Trimming pared 3 bases from V and 6 bases from J, leaving 11 bases between. Germline-derived CDR1 and CDR2 are MNHEY and SMNVEV (reference sequence). The CDR3 has 13 residues. The chain's CDR3 is CASSFTGQSEAFF. CDR3 bases: TGTGCCAGCAGTTTCACAGGGCAATCTGAAGCTTTCTTT.

The V and J genes are TRBV10-3 and TRBJ1-2; 11 nucleotides line up with TRBD1. V lost 2 bases to trimming and J lost 4 bases; unmatched junction nucleotides: 0. This CDR3 spans 14 amino acids. CDR1 ENHRY and CDR2 SYGVKD come from the germline V gene. This CDR3 reads CAISEGTGGYGYTF. CDR3 coding DNA: TGTGCCATCAGTGAGGGGACAGGGGGCTATGGCTACACCTTC.

The chain is built from TRBV3-1 (or the pseudogene TRBV3-2) and TRBJ2-7; 14 bases fit TRBD2. V trimming: 1 base; J trimming: 7 bases; junction bases outside the gene matches: 0. CDR3 length: 14 residues. The germline gives CDR1 LGHDT, CDR2 YNNKEL (reference sequence). CDR3 amino acids: CASSQGLAGGEQYF. In nucleotides, the CDR3 is TGTGCCAGCAGCCAAGGACTAGCGGGAGGGGAGCAGTACTTC.

The chain links TRBV11-1 to TRBJ2-2, with D possibly matching TRBD1 (6 bases). Trimming cost V 5 bases and J 0 bases, with 10 bases left between them. The germline V gene encodes CDR1 SGHAT and CDR2 FQDESV (reference sequence). This CDR3 is 15 amino acids long. The CDR3 DNA is TGTGCCAGCAGCAACGCAGGGGCGAACACCGGGGAGCTGTTTTTT. This translates into CASSNAGANTGELFF.

The genes are TRBV6-1 and TRBJ1-5; D gene unclear. Germline V gene lookup returns CDR1 MNHNS and CDR2 SASEGT. The CDR3 sequence is 15 residues long. Trimming left V 1 base short and J 0 bases short, with 7 bases between. The CDR3, as DNA: TGTGCCAGCAGTGAAGTGGGTCATAGCAATCAGCCCCAGCATTTT. The encoded protein is CASSEVGHSNQPQHF.

The chain joins TRBV7-2 to TRBJ2-3, with TRBD2 matching over 7 bases. Per germline, CDR1 SGHTA and CDR2 FQGNSA. The V gene end was trimmed by 1 base and the J gene end by 4 bases; junction bases not matched to a gene: 2. The CDR3 has 14 residues. CDR3 in amino acids: CASSLGGRADTQYF. CDR3 nucleotide sequence: TGTGCCAGCAGCTTAGGAGGGAGGGCAGATACGCAGTATTTT.

The chain recombines TRBV5-1 with TRBJ2-5, with D perhaps matching TRBD2 (6 bases). The CDR3 sequence is 13 residues long. Per the germline V gene, CDR1 is SGHRS and CDR2 is YFSETQ. V was pared by 4 bases and J by 2 bases, with 9 bases between. The CDR3 coding sequence is TGCGCCAGCAGCCCGGGACTGCAAGAGACCCAGTACTTC. Translated: CASSPGLQETQYF.

V is TRBV6-1 and J is TRBJ2-2; possibly TRBD1 or TRBD2 for D (5 bases each). The CDR3 contains 17 residues. V was trimmed by 4 bases and J by 2 bases, leaving 17 bases between them. The germline V gene has CDR1 MNHNS and CDR2 SASEGT. The DNA of the CDR3 is TGTGCCAGCAGTGTTTCGGGACCATATTTTAACACCGGGGAGCTGTTTTTT. It encodes CASSVSGPYFNTGELFF.

V gene TRBV12-3 or TRBV12-4 combines with J gene TRBJ2-7; 11 positions match TRBD2. The CDR3 totals 13 residues. J was trimmed by 3 bases and V by 5 bases; bases with no gene match: 0. As DNA, the CDR3 is TGTGCCAGCAGTACTAGCGGGAGCTACGAGCAGTACTTC. Translating it yields CASSTSGSYEQYF.

V is TRBV15 and J is TRBJ1-1; D not certain. Deletions cut 2 bases from V and 6 bases from J, with 10 bases between. There are 13 residues in the CDR3. Germline-derived CDR1 and CDR2 are LNHNV and YYDKDF (reference sequence). CDR3 residues: CATSRQGQAEAFF. CDR3 sequence (DNA): TGTGCCACCAGCAGACAAGGGCAGGCTGAAGCTTTCTTT.

The chain is built from TRBV11-2 and TRBJ2-7, with 8 bases fitting TRBD1. V was pared by 5 bases and J by 7 bases, with 10 bases of the junction left unmatched. The CDR3 length is 14 residues. Germline-derived CDR1 and CDR2 are SGHAT and FQNNGV. The CDR3 spells CASSPGQGAREQYF. The CDR3, as DNA: TGTGCCAGCAGCCCAGGGCAGGGGGCGAGAGAGCAGTACTTC.

The chain has TRBV5-1 and TRBJ1-4, with 8 bases aligning to TRBD1. V was pared by 0 bases and J by 6 bases, with 4 bases of the junction left unmatched. CDR3 length equals 15 residues. Germline V CDR1 and CDR2: SGHRS, YFSETQ. CDR3 in amino acids: CASSLETGEDEKLFF. The DNA for the CDR3 is TGCGCCAGCAGCTTGGAGACAGGGGAGGATGAAAAACTGTTTTTT.

The chain links TRBV19 to TRBJ2-5; a weak D match, TRBD2 (5 bases). The CDR3 spans 13 residues. Germline V CDR1 and CDR2: LNHDA, SQIVND (reference sequence). Deletions cut 8 bases from V and 5 bases from J, with 15 bases between. CDR3 residues: CASSDISGETQYF. CDR3 DNA sequence: TGTGCCAGTTCCGACATCTCGGGGGAGACCCAGTACTTC.

The genes are TRBV24-1 and TRBJ2-7, with 9 bases lining up with TRBD1. The CDR3 length is 16 residues. Trimming at V came to 4 bases and at J to 4 bases, leaving 10 bases not matched to a gene. Germline V lookup: CDR1 KGHDR, CDR2 SFDVKD. The DNA for the CDR3 is TGTGCCACCAGTGACGCCCGGGGACAGGGCCGGTACGAGCAGTACTTC. Amino acids: CATSDARGQGRYEQYF.

The sample holds one count of this clone. The rearrangement joins TRBV29-1 to TRBJ1-2; 9 bases fit TRBD1. This CDR3 comprises 13 residues. Trimming at V came to 7 bases and at J to 6 bases, leaving 9 bases not matched to a gene. Germline CDR1 reads SQVTM; CDR2 reads ANQGSEA. This CDR3 is CSARGQGVDGYTF. CDR3 nucleotide sequence: TGCAGCGCCAGGGGACAGGGTGTGGATGGCTACACCTTC. The whole variable domain, filled in from reference TRBV29-1 and TRBJ1-2, reads SAVISQKPSRDICQRGTSLTIQCQVDSQVTMMFWYRQQPGQSLTLIATANQGSEATYESGFVIDKFPISRPNLTFSTLTVSNMSPEDSSIYLCSARGQGVDGYTFGSGTRLTVV.

V and J are TRBV7-2 and TRBJ2-5; D remains ambiguous. V lost 2 bases to trimming and J lost 2 bases, with 0 bases between them. This CDR3 has 11 residues. Per the germline V gene, CDR1 is SGHTA and CDR2 is FQGNSA. The CDR3 is CASSLQETQYF. CDR3 DNA sequence: TGTGCCAGCAGCTTACAAGAGACCCAGTACTTC.

The chain uses TRBV27 and TRBJ2-3, with D maybe TRBD2 (5 bases). V gave up 4 bases and J gave up 3 bases, with 20 bases separating them. The CDR3 is made up of 17 amino acids. Germline V gene lookup returns CDR1 MNHEY and CDR2 SMNVEV (reference sequence). CDR3 coding DNA: TGTGCCAGCAGTTATTTTTCTGTCGGAGGTTGGACAGATACGCAGTATTTT. This codes for CASSYFSVGGWTDTQYF.

Only one count was recorded for this clone. This chain links TRBV30 with TRBJ2-7, with D possibly TRBD2 on 6 matching bases. Per the germline V gene, CDR1 is GTSNPN and CDR2 is SVGIG (reference sequence). Between the trimmed V and J ends, which lost 0 bases and 5 bases, there was a span of 17 bases. The CDR3 extends over 15 amino acids. The CDR3 DNA reads TGTGCCTGGAGTGTATTTCGGCGGGGAGAGAACGAGCAGTACTTC. This gives the protein CAWSVFRRGENEQYF.